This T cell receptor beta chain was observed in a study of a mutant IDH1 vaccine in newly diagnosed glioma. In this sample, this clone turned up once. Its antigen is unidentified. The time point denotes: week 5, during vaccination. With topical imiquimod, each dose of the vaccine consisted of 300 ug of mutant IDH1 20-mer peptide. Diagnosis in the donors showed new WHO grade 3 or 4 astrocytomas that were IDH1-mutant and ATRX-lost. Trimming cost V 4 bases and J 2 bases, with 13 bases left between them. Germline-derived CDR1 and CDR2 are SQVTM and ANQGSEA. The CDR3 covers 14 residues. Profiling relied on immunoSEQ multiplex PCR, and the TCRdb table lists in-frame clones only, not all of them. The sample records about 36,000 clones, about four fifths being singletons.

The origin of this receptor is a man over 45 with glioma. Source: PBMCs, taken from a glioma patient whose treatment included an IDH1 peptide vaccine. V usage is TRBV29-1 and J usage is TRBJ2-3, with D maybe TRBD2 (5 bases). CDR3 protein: CSVGSGKNTDTQYF. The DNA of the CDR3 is TGCAGCGTTGGGTCCGGGAAAAACACAGATACGCAGTATTTT.